This record looks at one T cell receptor beta chain sequence and its context. Its antigen target is currently unknown. Base qualities were left out, and no much larger clone turns up one base away. This specimen belongs to a study of response to subunit inactivated influenza vaccine (dated by TCRdb to between 2017 and 2018). With respect to the entire study: Deep quantitative T cell receptor repertoire profiling was used in the study to track responses to a trivalent subunit inactivated influenza vaccine. Results and caveats for the whole study, not just this receptor: It was suggested by the authors that each seasonal influenza vaccination may recruit only a limited number of new T cells.

The sample's time point, from its label and the paper: 45 days after influenza vaccine administration. Receptors were amplified or captured by RT-PCR. TCRdb shows the sequencer as Illumina HiSeq 2500. TCRdb ran its own pipeline on the public reads, namely fastp trimming at Q25 and MiXCR clone calling, and kept in-frame beta chains. All rows with the same CDR3 protein become a single entry with the most common DNA and genes. The sample profile shows about half a million distinct CDR3 sequences; approximately 11% of them were found once. Approximately 12% of the sample comes from the top ten. The CDR3 has 16 amino acids, counting the end cysteine and phenylalanine. The kept DNA is CDR3 alone, 48 bases in frame from the first base. The germline V gene gives CDR1 as SNHLY and CDR2 as FYNNEI. V is trimmed back by 6 bases and J by 8 bases, and the junction contains 12 bases that no gene match accounts for.

Recombination connected TRBV2 to TRBJ2-1; 11 bases in the middle match TRBD2. The starting material was PBMCs from blood, obtained 35 to 45 days after vaccination. This TCR derives from a middle-aged man who received an inactivated influenza vaccine. Donor details come from another sample of the same person, matched by shared clones. The encoded CDR3 is CASSLLTSGVSDEQFF. The DNA reads TGTGCCAGCAGCCTCTTGACTAGCGGGGTCTCGGATGAGCAGTTCTTC.